These 23 T cell receptor beta chains originate from one sample sequenced in a study of blood T cells in healthy people across ages. Combining a sample-barcoded 5' primer with a J-beta primer mix, a second PCR ran for roughly 7 to 12 cycles. Via MiXCR, TCRdb re-called the 5' RACE reads, giving one row per CDR3 protein. The sample yields about 1.1 million distinct CDR3 sequences, more than 30% seen once. The sequencing input was blood. All receptors derive from a man in his late teens or twenties in good health.

For this clonotype: One junction end does not reproduce the germline sequence, and a read error may be involved. The chain combines TRBV20-1 with TRBJ1-2, with TRBD1 matching over 7 bases. The CDR3 loop spans 14 amino acids. Germline CDR1 DFQATT, CDR2 SNEGSKA (reference sequence). The CDR3, as DNA: TGCAGTGCTCATCCCGGGACAGAGAATTATGGCCACACCTTC. The encoded protein is CSAHPGTENYGHTF.

This clonotype was picked up a small number of times. The chain has TRBV4-1 and TRBJ1-1; a weak D match, TRBD1 (6 bases). The CDR3 consists of 16 residues. Germline CDR1 reads MGHRA; CDR2 reads YSYEKL. The V end lost 1 base, the J end lost 5 bases, and 17 bases lay between the germline ends. As DNA, the CDR3 is TGCGCCAGCAGCCAAGGGCGGGGGGCTAAGGGGACTGAAGCTTTCTTT. It translates to CASSQGRGAKGTEAFF.

The rearrangement joins TRBV5-1 to TRBJ1-2; 9 nucleotides agree with TRBD1. Germline values: CDR1 SGHRS, CDR2 YFSETQ. The CDR3 is 16 residues long. The V gene end was trimmed by 5 bases and the J gene end by 0 bases; junction bases not matched to a gene: 8. CDR3 amino acids: CASSPRDRASNYGYTF. CDR3 bases: TGCGCCAGCAGTCCCCGGGACAGGGCTTCTAACTATGGCTACACCTTC.

V and J are TRBV2 and TRBJ2-3; 12 nucleotides line up with TRBD2. The CDR3 spans 16 residues. Trimming removed 4 bases from V and 3 bases from J; junction bases left unmatched: 5. Germline V CDR1 and CDR2: SNHLY, FYNNEI. CDR3 DNA sequence: TGTGCCAGCAGTGTGCGGACTAGCGGGGTGACAGATACGCAGTATTTT. It codes for CASSVRTSGVTDTQYF.

J is TRBJ1-1 and V is TRBV7-2; TRBD1 agrees at 8 bases. V lost 7 bases to trimming and J lost 3 bases; unmatched junction nucleotides: 1. The CDR3 loop spans 12 amino acids. Germline CDR1 SGHTA, CDR2 FQGNSA. For the CDR3, the DNA is TGTGCCAGCAAACAGGGGGACACTGAAGCTTTCTTT. Amino acid sequence: CASKQGDTEAFF. The complete variable domain, with remaining parts taken from reference TRBV7-2 and TRBJ1-1, reads GAGVSQSPSNKVTEKGKDVELRCDPISGHTALYWYRQSLGQGLEFLIYFQGNSAPDKSGLPSDRFSAERTGGSVSTLTIQRTQQEDSAVYLCASKQGDTEAFFGQGTRLTVV.

V is TRBV20-1 and J is TRBJ2-1; D is undetermined. Germline assignment: CDR1 DFQATT and CDR2 SNEGSKA (reference sequence). This CDR3 is 14 amino acids long. V shed 3 bases and J shed 9 bases, with 18 bases lying between them. CDR3 DNA: TGCAGTGCTAGTATATTTGTCCTTCGCGGTGAGCAGTTCTTC. Encoded protein: CSASIFVLRGEQFF.

Details on this clonotype: The limits of the CDR3 on the DNA are not certain, so only TCRdb's listed CDR3 is given. The gene calls are TRBV12-3 or TRBV12-4 and TRBJ1-2; no DNA check was done on the table's D call, TRBD1. The CDR3 adds up to 13 amino acids, both ends counted. The CDR3 loop is CASILDQQGGYTF.

Comment on this clonotype: Its ends do not fully match the called genes, so a read error is possible. The chain has TRBV6-5 and TRBJ1-2; possibly TRBD1 for D (5 bases). The CDR3 extends over 13 amino acids. The germline CDR1 and CDR2 sequences are MNHEY and SVGAGI. CDR3 DNA: TGTGCCAGCAGTCGTGGGACGGTTTATGGCAACACCTTC. Translating gives CASSRGTVYGNTF.

This clonotype occurred a few times. The rearrangement uses TRBV29-1 and TRBJ1-5; D perhaps matches TRBD1 (5 bases). Deletions cut 4 bases from V and 2 bases from J, with 9 bases between. In germline, CDR1 is SQVTM, CDR2 ANQGSEA. CDR3 length equals 13 residues. CDR3 nucleotide sequence: TGCAGCGTTGTGGGGGTCGGCAATCAGCCCCAGCATTTT. Translated, it gives CSVVGVGNQPQHF. Full variable domain (rest looked up from reference TRBV29-1 and TRBJ1-5): SAVISQKPSRDICQRGTSLTIQCQVDSQVTMMFWYRQQPGQSLTLIATANQGSEATYESGFVIDKFPISRPNLTFSTLTVSNMSPEDSSIYLCSVVGVGNQPQHFGDGTRLSIL.

The genes are TRBV7-9 and TRBJ1-1, with D unclear. Germline V gene data show CDR1 as SEHNR and CDR2 as FQNEAQ (reference sequence). This CDR3 is 13 amino acids long. The ends were cut back, 5 bases at V and 5 bases at J, with 12 bases in the middle. CDR3 region: CASSPSDTTEAFF. CDR3 coding DNA: TGTGCCAGCAGCCCCTCTGATACAACTGAAGCTTTCTTT.

The sample holds many counts of this clonotype. The chain has TRBV6-6 and TRBJ2-1; D gene ambiguous. This CDR3 is 13 amino acids long. V lost 0 bases and J lost 6, with 6 bases in between. The germline V gene has CDR1 MNHNY and CDR2 SVGAGI (reference sequence). The CDR3 region has the DNA TGTGCCAGCAGTTACTCGGGTCCCAATGAGCAGTTCTTC. It encodes CASSYSGPNEQFF.

This clonotype was found many times. CDR3 amino acids: CSAITGSKETQYF. The CDR3 bases are TGCAGCGCCATAACAGGGTCTAAAGAGACCCAGTACTTC. The rearrangement links TRBV29-1 to TRBJ2-5, with D possibly TRBD1 on 6 matching bases. This CDR3 has 13 amino acids. The germline V and J ends were trimmed by 7 bases and 3 bases, with 15 bases remaining between them. The germline V gene has CDR1 SQVTM and CDR2 ANQGSEA.

The V gene is TRBV20-1, the J gene TRBJ1-1; possibly TRBD1 for D (5 bases). V was pared by 6 bases and J by 0 bases, with 11 bases between. In germline, CDR1 is DFQATT, CDR2 SNEGSKA (reference sequence). The CDR3 is made up of 13 amino acids. The CDR3 DNA reads TGCAGTGCCCCGACAGCCATGAACACTGAAGCTTTCTTT. It encodes CSAPTAMNTEAFF.

The chain employs TRBV3-1 and TRBJ1-1; D is possibly TRBD1 (5 bases). V was clipped by 0 bases and J by 1 base, with 9 bases between them. This CDR3 contains 15 residues. The germline CDR1 and CDR2 sequences are LGHDT and YNNKEL (reference sequence). CDR3 DNA: TGTGCCAGCAGCCAAGACGGGGGATCGAACACTGAAGCTTTCTTT. As protein: CASSQDGGSNTEAFF.

V and J are TRBV29-1 and TRBJ2-7, with 10 bases that match TRBD1. From germline, CDR1 is SQVTM and CDR2 ANQGSEA. V lost 3 bases and J lost 5; bases outside the gene matches: 7. This CDR3 is built from 14 residues. The CDR3 nucleotides read TGCAGCGTTGACGCGACAGGGGGCGGGGACGAGCAGTACTTC. As protein: CSVDATGGGDEQYF.

This clonotype was seen at least ten times. The V call is TRBV27, the J call TRBJ2-1, with 7 bases that match TRBD2. V was clipped by 6 bases and J by 6 bases; unmatched bases: 8. Germline CDR1 reads MNHEY; CDR2 reads SMNVEV (reference sequence). The CDR3 covers 14 residues. The CDR3 here is CASSLGLGVNEQFF. Here the CDR3 DNA reads TGTGCCAGCAGCCTCGGACTAGGGGTCAATGAGCAGTTCTTC.

The chain joins TRBV23-1 to TRBJ1-1; a weak D match, TRBD1 (5 bases). TRBV23-1 is labeled an ORF, and its function is uncertain. The CDR3 totals 15 residues. Trimming took 2 bases from V and 4 from J, leaving 14 bases between them. CDR3 sequence: CASSQPEGGGTEAFF. CDR3 nucleotide sequence: TGCGCCAGCAGTCAACCGGAGGGCGGGGGCACTGAAGCTTTCTTT.

This clonotype was seen a single time. The CDR3 coding sequence is TGTGCCAGCGGGACAGGGGTGAGCTCTGGAAACACCATATATTTT. This translates into CASGTGVSSGNTIYF. V gene TRBV21-1 combines with J gene TRBJ1-3; TRBD1, the table's D call, was not compared with the DNA. TRBV21-1 is annotated as a pseudogene. CDR3 length: 15 amino acids.

This clonotype appeared a few times. The V call is TRBV12-3 or TRBV12-4, the J call TRBJ1-2; D gene ambiguous. The CDR3 length is 13 residues. Deletions cut 5 bases from V and 2 bases from J, with 9 bases between. The DNA of the CDR3 is TGTGCCAGCAGTGTAACATGGAACTATGGCTACACCTTC. Encoded protein: CASSVTWNYGYTF.

The V call is TRBV6-2 or TRBV6-3, the J call TRBJ1-6, with 10 bases that match TRBD1. CDR1 is MNHEY, CDR2 SVGEGT, per germline. With 5 bases clipped from V and 10 bases from J, the junction kept 8 bases outside the gene matches. There are 15 residues in the CDR3. The DNA of the CDR3 is TGTGCCAGCAGTGACCGGGACAGGGGAAGATCACCCCTCCACTTT. It specifies CASSDRDRGRSPLHF.

This clonotype was recorded a few times. The chain has TRBV6-6 and TRBJ2-3, with D possibly matching TRBD2 (5 bases). Trimming left V 4 bases short and J 3 bases short, with 11 bases between. Germline V gene lookup returns CDR1 MNHNY and CDR2 SVGAGI (reference sequence). This CDR3 has 14 residues. The CDR3 protein is CASSSPTKTDTQYF. Here the CDR3 DNA reads TGTGCCAGCAGTTCCCCGACTAAAACAGATACGCAGTATTTT.

This clonotype was detected only a few times. This chain links TRBV20-1 with TRBJ1-5; no clear D gene. CDR1 DFQATT and CDR2 SNEGSKA come from the germline V gene (reference sequence). V lost 3 bases and J lost 5, with 8 bases in between. This CDR3 has 12 amino acids. The DNA for the CDR3 is TGCAGTGCTAGTGCGGCAGATCAGCCCCAGCATTTT. This encodes CSASAADQPQHF.

This clonotype was found a few times. The chain has TRBV29-1 and TRBJ2-2; D may match TRBD1 or TRBD2 (6 bases each). In germline, CDR1 is SQVTM, CDR2 ANQGSEA. This CDR3 comprises 14 residues. V lost 4 bases to trimming and J lost 4 bases, with 13 bases between them. The CDR3 nucleotides are TGCAGCGTTGCGTCGGGGGCGGTCACCGGGGAGCTGTTTTTT. Translation: CSVASGAVTGELFF.